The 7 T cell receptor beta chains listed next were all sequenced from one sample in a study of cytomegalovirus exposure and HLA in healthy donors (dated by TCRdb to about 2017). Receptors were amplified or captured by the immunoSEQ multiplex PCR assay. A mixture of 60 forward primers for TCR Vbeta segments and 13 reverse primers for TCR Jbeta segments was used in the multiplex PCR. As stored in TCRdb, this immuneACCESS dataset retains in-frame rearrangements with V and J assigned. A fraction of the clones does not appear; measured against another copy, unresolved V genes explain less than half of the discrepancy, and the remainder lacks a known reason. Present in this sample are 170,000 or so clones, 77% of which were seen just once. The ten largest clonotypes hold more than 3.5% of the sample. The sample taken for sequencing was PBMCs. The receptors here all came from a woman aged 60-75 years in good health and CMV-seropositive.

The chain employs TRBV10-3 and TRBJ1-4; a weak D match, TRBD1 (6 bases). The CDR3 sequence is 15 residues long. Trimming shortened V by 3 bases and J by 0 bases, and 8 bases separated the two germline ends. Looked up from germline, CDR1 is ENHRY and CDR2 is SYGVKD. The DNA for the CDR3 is TGTGCCATCAGTGACCCAGGGGCAACTAATGAAAAACTGTTTTTT. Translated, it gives CAISDPGATNEKLFF.

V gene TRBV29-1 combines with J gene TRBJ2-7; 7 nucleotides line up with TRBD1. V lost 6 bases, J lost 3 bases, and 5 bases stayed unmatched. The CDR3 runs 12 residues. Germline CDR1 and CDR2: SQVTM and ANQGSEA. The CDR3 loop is CSVLRQGYEQYF. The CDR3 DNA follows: TGCAGCGTCTTGAGACAGGGCTACGAGCAGTACTTC.

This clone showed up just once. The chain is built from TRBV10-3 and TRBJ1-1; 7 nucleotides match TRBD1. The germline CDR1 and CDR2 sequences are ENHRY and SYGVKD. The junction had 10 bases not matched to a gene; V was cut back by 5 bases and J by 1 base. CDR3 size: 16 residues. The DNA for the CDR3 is TGTGCCATCAGTTCCCGACAGGGCGGGCAGAACACTGAAGCTTTCTTT. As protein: CAISSRQGGQNTEAFF.

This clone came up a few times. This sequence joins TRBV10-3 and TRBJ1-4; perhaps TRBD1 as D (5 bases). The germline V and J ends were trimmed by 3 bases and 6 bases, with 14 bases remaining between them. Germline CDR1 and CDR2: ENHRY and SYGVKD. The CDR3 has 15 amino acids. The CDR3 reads CAISDPGGVDEKLFF. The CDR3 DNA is TGTGCCATCAGTGACCCGGGGGGGGTGGATGAAAAACTGTTTTTT.

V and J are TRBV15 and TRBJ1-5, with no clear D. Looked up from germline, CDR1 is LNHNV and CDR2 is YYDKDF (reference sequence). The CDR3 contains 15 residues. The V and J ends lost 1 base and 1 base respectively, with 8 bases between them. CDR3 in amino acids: CATSRGDSSNQPQHF. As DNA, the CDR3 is TGTGCCACCAGCAGAGGTGACTCGAGCAATCAGCCCCAGCATTTT.

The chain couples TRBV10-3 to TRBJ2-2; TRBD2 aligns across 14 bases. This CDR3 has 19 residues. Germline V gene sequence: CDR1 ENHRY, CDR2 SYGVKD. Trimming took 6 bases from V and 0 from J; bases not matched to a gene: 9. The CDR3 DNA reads TGTGCCATCAGCCCTACCGGGACTAGCGGGGGCGCGAACACCGGGGAGCTGTTTTTT. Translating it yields CAISPTGTSGGANTGELFF.

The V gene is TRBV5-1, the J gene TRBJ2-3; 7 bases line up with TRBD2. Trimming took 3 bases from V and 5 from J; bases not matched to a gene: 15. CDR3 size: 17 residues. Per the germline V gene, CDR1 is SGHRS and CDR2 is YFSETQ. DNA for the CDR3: TGCGCCAGCAGCTCGGGTGGAGCGGGGCCAGGAGGAGATACGCAGTATTTT. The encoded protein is CASSSGGAGPGGDTQYF.